This T cell receptor (beta chain) stems from a study of blood T cell repertoires in COVID-19. Recruited during active infection, patients (from Seattle) were subsequently followed longitudinally. Here immunoSEQ multiplex PCR was the method, and the copy in TCRdb shows in-frame clones only, minus some. Of some 450,000 clones listed, roughly 89% are singletons. V was trimmed by 3 bases and J by 1 base, leaving 12 bases between them. CDR1 is SNHLY and CDR2 is FYNNEI in the germline V gene. The CDR3 runs 15 residues. The sequence was collected from a man younger than 30 with COVID-19, enrolled during active disease. Sequencing was done on a sample of peripheral blood. The chain couples TRBV2 to TRBJ1-1, with D perhaps matching TRBD1 (5 bases). CDR3 residues: CASSDRVGGNTEAFF. The CDR3 bases are TGTGCCAGCAGTGATCGGGTGGGGGGGAACACTGAAGCTTTCTTT.